These 20 T cell receptor beta chains were sequenced from one sample in a study of cytomegalovirus exposure and HLA in healthy donors. The method was immunoSEQ multiplex PCR; TCRdb's version includes in-frame clones alone and lacks a portion of them. The table has about 57,000 clones, 85% to 95% seen once. The source material was PBMCs. The receptors were gathered from a woman aged 18-29 years in good health and CMV-seronegative.

The CDR3 DNA reads as TGTGCCAGCAGCATCCAAGCGTATGGTGGAAACACCATATATTTT. The encoded protein is CASSIQAYGGNTIYF. The chain is built from TRBV11-2 and TRBJ1-3; D gene uncertain. Germline V CDR1 and CDR2: SGHAT, FQNNGV. This CDR3 contains 15 residues. V was shortened by 5 bases and J by 3 bases, with 14 bases between the two germline ends.

This chain joins TRBV4-3 and TRBJ2-3, with 11 bases identical to TRBD2. The CDR3 totals 15 residues. Germline V gene sequence: CDR1 LGHNA, CDR2 YSLEER. V was clipped by 3 bases and J by 5 bases; unmatched bases: 4. The CDR3 protein is CASSQILAGEDTQYF. The CDR3 DNA reads as TGCGCCAGCAGCCAGATACTAGCGGGAGAAGATACGCAGTATTTT.

The J gene is TRBJ1-1, the V gene TRBV19; D perhaps matches TRBD1 (6 bases). V was trimmed by 5 bases and J by 0 bases, leaving 13 bases between them. Germline lookup yields CDR1 LNHDA and CDR2 SQIVND (reference sequence). The CDR3 loop spans 15 amino acids. The CDR3 DNA sequence: TGTGCCAGTAGTGTGCAGGGGAGAGTGAACACTGAAGCTTTCTTT. Protein product: CASSVQGRVNTEAFF.

The CDR3: CASSGERGYEQYV. The CDR3 nucleotides read TGTGCCAGCAGTGGAGAACGCGGCTACGAGCAGTACGTC. The gene calls are TRBV6-1 and TRBJ2-7; D gene uncertain. Germline CDR1 reads MNHNS; CDR2 reads SASEGT. V lost 4 bases and J lost 3, with 10 bases in between. This CDR3 contains 13 residues.

The gene calls are TRBV7-6 and TRBJ2-5; 9 nucleotides match TRBD2. Germline V gene lookup returns CDR1 SGHVS and CDR2 FNYEAQ. Trimming at V came to 5 bases and at J to 4 bases, leaving 5 bases not matched to a gene. The CDR3 has 14 amino acids. Here the CDR3 DNA reads TGTGCCAGCAGCCGGGAGCGGGGGGCAGAGACCCAGTACTTC. Translation: CASSRERGAETQYF.

This clone has only a few counts. The CDR3: CASRLREDYEQYV. The CDR3 DNA follows: TGTGCCAGCAGACTCAGGGAGGACTACGAGCAGTACGTC. The genes are TRBV27 and TRBJ2-7, with D possibly matching TRBD2 (6 bases). This CDR3 region has 13 residues. CDR1 MNHEY and CDR2 SMNVEV come from the germline V gene (reference sequence). Trimming removed 6 bases at V and 3 bases at J, with 12 bases between.

The chain recombines TRBV7-9 with TRBJ1-1; 7 nucleotides match TRBD1. V gave up 5 bases and J gave up 1 base; unmatched junction bases: 4. The CDR3 covers 14 residues. Germline lookup yields CDR1 SEHNR and CDR2 FQNEAQ (reference sequence). This CDR3 is CASSPGDRNTEAFF. CDR3 nucleotides: TGTGCCAGCAGCCCGGGGGACAGGAACACTGAAGCTTTCTTT.

The chain is built from TRBV15 and TRBJ2-7, with a weak D call TRBD2 (5 bases). Germline V gene sequence: CDR1 LNHNV, CDR2 YYDKDF (reference sequence). V was clipped by 5 bases and J by 2 bases, with 10 bases between them. This CDR3 spans 13 amino acids. The CDR3 spells CATSGSRAYEQYF. In DNA, the CDR3 is TGTGCCACCAGCGGGTCGAGGGCCTACGAGCAGTACTTC.

The chain recombines TRBV5-1 with TRBJ2-3; D perhaps matches TRBD2 (5 bases). Looked up from germline, CDR1 is SGHRS and CDR2 is YFSETQ. V lost 4 bases and J 0 bases, leaving 9 bases between the germline ends. The CDR3 length is 14 residues. CDR3 residues: CASSQGGSTDTQYF. The CDR3 DNA sequence: TGCGCCAGCAGCCAAGGAGGTAGCACAGATACGCAGTATTTT.

The CDR3 sequence is CASSLVSVSYNEQFF. CDR3 sequence (DNA): TGTGCCAGCAGCTTAGTCAGTGTTTCTTACAATGAGCAGTTCTTC. The chain joins TRBV11-3 to TRBJ2-1; D remains unclear. The germline gives CDR1 SGHNT, CDR2 YENEEA. The CDR3 spans 15 residues. V was shortened by 1 base and J by 4 bases, with 11 bases between the two germline ends.

The J gene is TRBJ2-7, the V gene TRBV5-5; TRBD2 agrees at 12 bases. CDR3 size: 16 residues. Losses at the gene ends were 4 bases for V and 5 bases for J; bases not matched to a gene: 10. Germline-derived CDR1 and CDR2 are SGHKS and YYEKEE (reference sequence). The chain's CDR3 is CASSPPTSGRWHEQYV. CDR3 DNA sequence: TGTGCCAGCAGCCCGCCGACTAGCGGGAGATGGCACGAGCAGTACGTC.

The CDR3 DNA reads as TGTGCCAGCAGGGCGGGGGGCGCCCCTGACGAGCAGTACTTC. Its translation is CASRAGGAPDEQYF. V gene TRBV6-1 combines with J gene TRBJ2-7; TRBD2 agrees at 8 bases. Trimming took 6 bases from V and 5 from J; bases not matched to a gene: 9. CDR1 MNHNS and CDR2 SASEGT come from the germline V gene. The CDR3 sequence is 14 residues long.

The chain's CDR3 is CASSLGLNTEAFF. CDR3 bases: TGTGCCAGCAGCTTAGGGCTGAACACTGAAGCTTTCTTT. The chain is built from TRBV11-3 and TRBJ1-1; D not resolved. With 1 base removed from V and 0 bases from J, the gap between germline ends came to 3 bases. This CDR3 is built from 13 residues. Germline CDR1 and CDR2: SGHNT and YENEEA.

The chain joins TRBV6-1 to TRBJ2-2; 7 bases line up with TRBD2. V lost 6 bases and J lost 3; bases outside the gene matches: 1. The CDR3 sequence is 13 residues long. Germline-derived CDR1 and CDR2 are MNHNS and SASEGT. For the CDR3, the DNA is TGTGCCAGCAGACGGGGGGACACCGGGGAGCTGTTTTTT. It is translated as CASRRGDTGELFF.

The V and J genes are TRBV19 and TRBJ2-1, with D unclear. Trimming took 1 base from V and 6 from J, leaving 10 bases between them. Germline V lookup: CDR1 LNHDA, CDR2 SQIVND (reference sequence). The CDR3 has 14 residues. The CDR3 spells CASSIVSSTNEQFF. DNA of the CDR3: TGTGCCAGTAGTATAGTCTCCAGTACCAATGAGCAGTTCTTC.

This chain joins TRBV6-1 and TRBJ1-2, with TRBD1 matching 7 bases. Germline V lookup: CDR1 MNHNS, CDR2 SASEGT. This CDR3 region has 15 residues. The trim removed 1 base at V and 4 bases at J, leaving 6 bases unmatched. The CDR3 reads CASSEGGGTSYGYTF. The DNA of the CDR3 is TGTGCCAGCAGTGAAGGAGGGGGCACGTCCTATGGCTACACCTTC.

The J gene is TRBJ2-5, the V gene TRBV9; 8 bases fit TRBD2. The CDR3 is 17 residues long. J gave up 2 bases and V 0 bases, and 9 bases lay outside the gene matches. Germline assignment: CDR1 SGDLS and CDR2 YYNGEE. The CDR3: CASSVGGSSGLQETQYF. Here the CDR3 DNA reads TGTGCCAGCAGCGTAGGAGGGTCTAGCGGGCTTCAAGAGACCCAGTACTTC.

The gene calls are TRBV19 and TRBJ2-7; perhaps TRBD2 as D (5 bases). The CDR3 spans 14 residues. Trimming took 3 bases from V and 1 from J, leaving 10 bases between them. Germline CDR1 is LNHDA and CDR2 is SQIVND (reference sequence). The CDR3 reads CASSIIGVSYEQYF. In DNA, the CDR3 is TGTGCCAGTAGTATCATCGGGGTATCCTACGAGCAGTACTTC.

The CDR3 protein is CASSLVAGYEQYF. In DNA, the CDR3 is TGTGCCAGCAGCTTAGTCGCGGGCTACGAGCAGTACTTC. The chain recombines TRBV7-9 with TRBJ2-7; tentative D call: TRBD2 (5 bases). This CDR3 comprises 13 residues. V was cut by 1 base and J by 3 bases, with 7 bases left in between. The germline gives CDR1 SEHNR, CDR2 FQNEAQ (reference sequence).

V is TRBV7-2 and J is TRBJ2-2; 8 positions match TRBD2. The CDR3 consists of 15 residues. Germline CDR1 is SGHTA and CDR2 is FQGNSA. V lost 4 bases, J lost 5 bases, and 6 bases stayed unmatched. The CDR3 loop is CASSSGLAETGELFF. CDR3 sequence (DNA): TGTGCCAGCAGCTCCGGACTAGCAGAGACCGGGGAGCTGTTTTTT.